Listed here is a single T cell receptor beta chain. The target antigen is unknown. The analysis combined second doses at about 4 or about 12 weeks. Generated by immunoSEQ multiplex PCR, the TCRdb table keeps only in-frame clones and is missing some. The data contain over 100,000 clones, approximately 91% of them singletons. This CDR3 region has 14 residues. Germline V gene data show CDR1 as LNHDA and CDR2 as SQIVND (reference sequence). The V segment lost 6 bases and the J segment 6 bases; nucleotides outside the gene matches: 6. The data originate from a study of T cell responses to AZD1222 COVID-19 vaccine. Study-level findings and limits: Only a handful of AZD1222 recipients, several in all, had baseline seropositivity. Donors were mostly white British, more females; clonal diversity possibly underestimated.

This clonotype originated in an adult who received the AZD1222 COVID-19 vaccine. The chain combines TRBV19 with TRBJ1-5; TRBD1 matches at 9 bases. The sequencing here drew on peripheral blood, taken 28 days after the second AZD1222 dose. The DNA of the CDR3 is TGTGCCAGTAGCCGGGACAGGGTGGGTCAGCCCCAGCATTTT. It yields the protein CASSRDRVGQPQHF.